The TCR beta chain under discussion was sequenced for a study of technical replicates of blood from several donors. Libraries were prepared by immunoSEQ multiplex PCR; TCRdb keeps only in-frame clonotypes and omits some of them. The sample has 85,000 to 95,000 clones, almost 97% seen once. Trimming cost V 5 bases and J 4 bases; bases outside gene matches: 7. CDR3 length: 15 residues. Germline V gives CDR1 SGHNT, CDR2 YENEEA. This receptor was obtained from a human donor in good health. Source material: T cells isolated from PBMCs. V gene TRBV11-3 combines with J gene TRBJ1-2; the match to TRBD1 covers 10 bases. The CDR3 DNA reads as TGTGCCAGCAGCCGAGGGACAGGGGTGAGCTATGGCTACACCTTC. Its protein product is CASSRGTGVSYGYTF.